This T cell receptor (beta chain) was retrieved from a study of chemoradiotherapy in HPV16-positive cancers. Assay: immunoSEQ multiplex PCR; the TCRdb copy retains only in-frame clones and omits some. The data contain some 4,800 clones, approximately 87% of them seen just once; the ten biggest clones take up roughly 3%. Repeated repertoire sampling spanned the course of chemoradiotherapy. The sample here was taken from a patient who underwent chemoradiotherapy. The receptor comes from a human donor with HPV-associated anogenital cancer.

CDR3 protein: CASGRTGTGLTYEQYF. CDR3 DNA: TGTGCTAGTGGTCGCACCGGGACAGGGTTAACCTACGAGCAGTACTTC. The chain is built from TRBV12-5 and TRBJ2-7; 9 nucleotides match TRBD1. The CDR3 is made up of 16 amino acids. The germline gives CDR1 LGHNT, CDR2 FRNRAP. Trimming at V came to 5 bases and at J to 2 bases, leaving 10 bases not matched to a gene.